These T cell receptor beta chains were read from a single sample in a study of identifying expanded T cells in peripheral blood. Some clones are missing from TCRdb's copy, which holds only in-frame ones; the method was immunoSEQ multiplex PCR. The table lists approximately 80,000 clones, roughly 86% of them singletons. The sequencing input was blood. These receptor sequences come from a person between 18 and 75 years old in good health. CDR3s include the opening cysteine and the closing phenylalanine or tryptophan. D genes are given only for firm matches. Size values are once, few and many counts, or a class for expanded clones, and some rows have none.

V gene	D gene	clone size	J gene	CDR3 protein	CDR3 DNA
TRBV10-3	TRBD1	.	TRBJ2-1	CAISESTGGTSNEQFF	TGTGCCATCAGTGAGTCTACAGGGGGGACTTCGAATGAGCAGTTCTTC
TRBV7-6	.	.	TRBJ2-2	CASSFSRSNTGELFF	TGTGCCAGCAGCTTCTCGCGGTCGAACACCGGGGAGCTGTTTTTT
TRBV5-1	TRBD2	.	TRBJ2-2	CASSPAGEGTGELFF	TGCGCCAGCAGTCCGGCGGGAGAGGGCACCGGGGAGCTGTTTTTT
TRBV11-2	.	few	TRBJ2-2	CAGRGRRTNTGELFF	TGTGCCGGAAGAGGGCGGAGGACGAACACCGGGGAGCTGTTTTTT
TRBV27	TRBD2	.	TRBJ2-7	CASSTAGGRNNEQYF	TGTGCCAGCAGTACCGCGGGCGGGAGAAACAACGAGCAGTACTTC
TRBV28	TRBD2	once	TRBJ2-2	CASSLGSGGNTGELFF	TGTGCCAGCAGTTTGGGTAGCGGGGGGAACACCGGGGAGCTGTTTTTT
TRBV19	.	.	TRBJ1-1	CASSIGGRMNTEAFF	TGTGCCAGTAGTATAGGGGGTCGTATGAACACTGAAGCTTTCTTT
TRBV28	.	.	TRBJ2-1	CASSGPNLRVYNEQFF	TGTGCCAGCAGTGGGCCGAACCTCAGGGTTTACAATGAGCAGTTCTTC
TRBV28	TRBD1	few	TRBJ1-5	CASSVTGEDQPQHF	TGTGCCAGCAGTGTCACAGGGGAAGATCAGCCCCAGCATTTT
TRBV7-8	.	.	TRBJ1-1	CASSLEQPPTEAFF	TGTGCCAGCAGCTTAGAACAGCCCCCCACTGAAGCTTTCTTT
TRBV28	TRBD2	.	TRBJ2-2	CASIVAGGPGTGELFF	TGTGCCAGCATAGTAGCGGGAGGGCCCGGCACCGGGGAGCTGTTTTTT
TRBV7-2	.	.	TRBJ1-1	CASSREAEAFF	TGTGCCAGCAGCCGAGAGGCCGAAGCTTTCTTT
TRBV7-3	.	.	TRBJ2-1	CASSLSSSGADEQFF	TGTGCCAGCAGCTTAAGCTCTAGTGGCGCGGACGAACAGTTCTTC
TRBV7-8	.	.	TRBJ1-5	CASSLQGYSNQPQHF	TGTGCCAGCAGCTTACAGGGGTACAGCAATCAGCCCCAGCATTTT
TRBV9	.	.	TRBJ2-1	CASSALIRRAPLDIPSSYNEQFF	TGTGCCAGCAGCGCTCTCATACGGAGGGCGCCCTTAGATATCCCAAGCTCCTACAATGAGCAGTTCTTC
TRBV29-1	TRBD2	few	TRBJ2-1	CSVEGDTSGAYNEQFF	TGCAGCGTTGAGGGGGACACTAGCGGGGCCTACAATGAGCAGTTCTTC
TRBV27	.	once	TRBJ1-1	CASSLTDSPMNTEAFF	TGTGCCAGCAGTTTAACGGACAGCCCTATGAACACTGAAGCTTTCTTT
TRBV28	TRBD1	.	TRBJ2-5	CASSLALLSDRGKTQYF	TGTGCCAGCAGTTTAGCACTCCTGTCCGACAGGGGAAAGACCCAGTACTTC
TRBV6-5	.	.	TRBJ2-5	CASRRGGAETQYF	TGTGCCAGCAGAAGAGGGGGAGCGGAGACCCAGTACTTC
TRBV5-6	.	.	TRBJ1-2	CASSLAGFAGYTF	TGTGCCAGCAGCTTGGCAGGGTTTGCTGGCTACACCTTC
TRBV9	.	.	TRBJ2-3	CASSPGPGGTDTQYF	TGTGCCAGCAGCCCAGGGCCCGGGGGCACAGATACGCAGTATTTT
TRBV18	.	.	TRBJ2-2	CASSPGTPVTGELFF	TGTGCCAGCTCACCTGGGACACCGGTCACCGGGGAGCTGTTTTTT
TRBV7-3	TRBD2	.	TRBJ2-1	CASSLGLAANEQFF	TGTGCCAGCAGCTTGGGACTAGCGGCCAATGAGCAGTTCTTC
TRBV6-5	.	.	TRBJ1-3	CASSYSNSGNTIYF	TGTGCCAGCAGTTACTCCAACTCTGGAAACACCATATATTTT